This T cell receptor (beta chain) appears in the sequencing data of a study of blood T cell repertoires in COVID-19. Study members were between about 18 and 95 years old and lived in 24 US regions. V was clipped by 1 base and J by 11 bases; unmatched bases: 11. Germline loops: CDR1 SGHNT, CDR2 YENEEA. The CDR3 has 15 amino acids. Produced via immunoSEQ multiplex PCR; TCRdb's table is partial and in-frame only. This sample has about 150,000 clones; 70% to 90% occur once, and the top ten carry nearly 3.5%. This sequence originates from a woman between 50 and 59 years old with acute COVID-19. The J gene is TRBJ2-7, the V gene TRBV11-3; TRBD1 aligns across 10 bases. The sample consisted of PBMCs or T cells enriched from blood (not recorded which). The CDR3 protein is CASSLAEGGQGSKYF. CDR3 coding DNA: TGTGCCAGCAGCTTAGCTGAGGGGGGACAGGGGTCTAAGTACTTC.